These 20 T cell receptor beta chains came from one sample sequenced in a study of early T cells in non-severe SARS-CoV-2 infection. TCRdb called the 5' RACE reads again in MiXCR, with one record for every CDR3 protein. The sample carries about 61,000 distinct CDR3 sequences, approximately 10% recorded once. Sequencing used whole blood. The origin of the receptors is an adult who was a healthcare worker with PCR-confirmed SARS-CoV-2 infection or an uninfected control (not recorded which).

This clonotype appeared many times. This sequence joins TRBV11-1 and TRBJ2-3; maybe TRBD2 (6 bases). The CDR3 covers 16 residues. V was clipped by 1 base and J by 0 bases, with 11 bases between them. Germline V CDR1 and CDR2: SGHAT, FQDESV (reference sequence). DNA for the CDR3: TGTGCCAGCAGCTTAGGGGGGACTTCTAGCACAGATACGCAGTATTTT. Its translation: CASSLGGTSSTDTQYF.

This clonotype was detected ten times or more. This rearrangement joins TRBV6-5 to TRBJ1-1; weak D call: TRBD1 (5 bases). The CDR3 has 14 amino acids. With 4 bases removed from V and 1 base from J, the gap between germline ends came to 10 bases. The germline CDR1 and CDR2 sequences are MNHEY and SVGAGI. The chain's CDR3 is CASSSSRGNTEAFF. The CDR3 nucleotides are TGTGCCAGCAGTTCGTCGAGGGGGAACACTGAAGCTTTCTTT.

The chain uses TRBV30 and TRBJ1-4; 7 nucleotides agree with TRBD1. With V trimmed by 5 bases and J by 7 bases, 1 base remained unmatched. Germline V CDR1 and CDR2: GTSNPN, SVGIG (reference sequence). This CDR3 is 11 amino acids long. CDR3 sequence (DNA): TGTGCCTGGGGGACAGCTGAAAAACTGTTTTTT. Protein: CAWGTAEKLFF.

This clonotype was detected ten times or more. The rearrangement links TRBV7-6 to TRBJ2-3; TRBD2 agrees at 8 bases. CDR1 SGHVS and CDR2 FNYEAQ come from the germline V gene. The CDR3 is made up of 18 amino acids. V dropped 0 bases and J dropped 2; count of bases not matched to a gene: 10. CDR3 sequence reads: CASSLAPGSGGSTDTQYF. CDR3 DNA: TGTGCCAGCAGCTTAGCGCCTGGAAGCGGGGGTTCCACAGATACGCAGTATTTT.

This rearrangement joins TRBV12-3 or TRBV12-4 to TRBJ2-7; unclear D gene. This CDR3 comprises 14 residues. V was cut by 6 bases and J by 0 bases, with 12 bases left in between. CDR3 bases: TGTGCCAGCAGCCGCTCAACCCTCTCCTACGAGCAGTACTTC. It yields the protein CASSRSTLSYEQYF.

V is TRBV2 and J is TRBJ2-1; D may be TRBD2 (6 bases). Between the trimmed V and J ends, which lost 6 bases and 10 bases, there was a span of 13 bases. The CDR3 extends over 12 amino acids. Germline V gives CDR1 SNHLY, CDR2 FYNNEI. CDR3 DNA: TGTGCCAGCAGCAGCCAAGCGGGCGAGCAGTTCTTC. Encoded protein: CASSSQAGEQFF. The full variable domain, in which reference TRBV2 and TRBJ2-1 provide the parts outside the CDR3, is EPEVTQTPSHQVTQMGQEVILRCVPISNHLYFYWYRQILGQKVEFLVSFYNNEISEKSEIFDDQFSVERPDGSNFTLKIRSTKLEDSAMYFCASSSQAGEQFFGPGTRLTVL.

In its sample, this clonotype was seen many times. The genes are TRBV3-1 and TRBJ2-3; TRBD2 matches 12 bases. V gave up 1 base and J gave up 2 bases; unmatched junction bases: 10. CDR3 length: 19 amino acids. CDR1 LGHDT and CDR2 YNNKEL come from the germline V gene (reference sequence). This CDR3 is CASSQVHGLAGLDTDTQYF. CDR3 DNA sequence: TGTGCCAGCAGCCAAGTCCACGGACTAGCGGGGTTGGACACAGATACGCAGTATTTT.

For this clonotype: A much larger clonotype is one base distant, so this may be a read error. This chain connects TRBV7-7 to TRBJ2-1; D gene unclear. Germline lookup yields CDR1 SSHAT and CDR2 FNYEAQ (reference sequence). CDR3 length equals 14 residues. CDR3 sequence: CATSLGASNNEQFF. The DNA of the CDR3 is TGTGCTACCAGCTTAGGAGCCTCTAACAATGAGCAGTTCTTC.

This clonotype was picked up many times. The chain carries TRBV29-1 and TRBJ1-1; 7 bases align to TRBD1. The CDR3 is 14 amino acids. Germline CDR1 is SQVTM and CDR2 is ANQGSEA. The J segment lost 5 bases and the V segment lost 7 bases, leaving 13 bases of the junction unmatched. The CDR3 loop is CSAGFPGTETEAFF. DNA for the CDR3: TGCAGCGCCGGGTTTCCGGGGACAGAGACTGAAGCTTTCTTT. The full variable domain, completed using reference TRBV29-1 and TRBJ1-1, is SAVISQKPSRDICQRGTSLTIQCQVDSQVTMMFWYRQQPGQSLTLIATANQGSEATYESGFVIDKFPISRPNLTFSTLTVSNMSPEDSSIYLCSAGFPGTETEAFFGQGTRLTVV.

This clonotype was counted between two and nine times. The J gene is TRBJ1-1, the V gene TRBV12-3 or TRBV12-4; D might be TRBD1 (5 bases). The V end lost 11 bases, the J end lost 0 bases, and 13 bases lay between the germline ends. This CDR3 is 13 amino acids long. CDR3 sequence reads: CAWGGFLNTEAFF. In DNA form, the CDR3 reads TGTGCCTGGGGGGGTTTCTTGAACACTGAAGCTTTCTTT.

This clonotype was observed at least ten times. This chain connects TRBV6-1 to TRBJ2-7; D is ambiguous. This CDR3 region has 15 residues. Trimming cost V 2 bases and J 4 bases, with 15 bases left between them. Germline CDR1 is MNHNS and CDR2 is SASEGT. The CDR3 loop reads CASSEQPEPIYEQYF. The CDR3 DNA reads TGTGCCAGCAGTGAACAACCGGAACCAATTTACGAGCAGTACTTC.

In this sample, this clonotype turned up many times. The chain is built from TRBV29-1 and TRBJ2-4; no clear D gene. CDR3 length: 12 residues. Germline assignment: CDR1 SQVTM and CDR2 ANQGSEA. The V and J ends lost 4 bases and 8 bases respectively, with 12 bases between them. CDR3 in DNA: TGCAGCGTTGGGGCAGCGAGTGACATTCAGTACTTC. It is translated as CSVGAASDIQYF.

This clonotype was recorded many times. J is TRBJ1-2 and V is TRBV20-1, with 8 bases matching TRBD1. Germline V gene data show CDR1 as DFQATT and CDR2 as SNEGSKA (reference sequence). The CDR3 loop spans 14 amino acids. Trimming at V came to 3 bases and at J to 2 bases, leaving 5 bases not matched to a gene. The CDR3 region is CSARATGVNYGYTF. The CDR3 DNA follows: TGCAGTGCTAGGGCGACAGGGGTGAACTATGGCTACACCTTC.

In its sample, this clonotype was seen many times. This CDR3 reads CASSLSLLRNTEAFF. DNA of the CDR3: TGTGCCAGCAGTTTAAGTCTCTTGAGGAACACTGAAGCTTTCTTT. The genes are TRBV12-3 or TRBV12-4 and TRBJ1-1, with unresolved D. Trimming stripped 2 bases from V and 1 base from J, with 11 bases between. There are 15 residues in the CDR3.

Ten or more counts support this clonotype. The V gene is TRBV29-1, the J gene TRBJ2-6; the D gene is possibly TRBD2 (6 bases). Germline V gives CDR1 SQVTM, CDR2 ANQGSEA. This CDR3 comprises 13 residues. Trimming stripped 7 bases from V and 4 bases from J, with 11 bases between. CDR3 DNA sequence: TGCAGCGCCGGGGGTGCAGGGGCCAACGTCCTGACTTTC. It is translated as CSAGGAGANVLTF. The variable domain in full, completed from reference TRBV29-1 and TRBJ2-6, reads SAVISQKPSRDICQRGTSLTIQCQVDSQVTMMFWYRQQPGQSLTLIATANQGSEATYESGFVIDKFPISRPNLTFSTLTVSNMSPEDSSIYLCSAGGAGANVLTFGAGSRLTVL.

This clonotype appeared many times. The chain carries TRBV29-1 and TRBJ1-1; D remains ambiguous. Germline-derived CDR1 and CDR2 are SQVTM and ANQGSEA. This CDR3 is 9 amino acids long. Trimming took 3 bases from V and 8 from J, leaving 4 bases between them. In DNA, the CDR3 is TGCAGCGTTGACAGGGAAGCTTTCTTT. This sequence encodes CSVDREAFF.

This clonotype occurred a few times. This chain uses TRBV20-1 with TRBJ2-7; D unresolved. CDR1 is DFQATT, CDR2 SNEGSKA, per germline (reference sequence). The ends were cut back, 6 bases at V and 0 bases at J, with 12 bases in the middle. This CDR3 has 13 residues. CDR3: CSAWQASSYEQYF. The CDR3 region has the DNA TGCAGTGCATGGCAGGCGAGCTCCTACGAGCAGTACTTC.

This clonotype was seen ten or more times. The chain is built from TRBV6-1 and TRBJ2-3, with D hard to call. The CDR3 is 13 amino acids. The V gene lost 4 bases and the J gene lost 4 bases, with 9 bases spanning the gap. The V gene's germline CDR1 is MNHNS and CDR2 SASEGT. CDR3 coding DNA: TGTGCCAGCAGTGGAGAGTCGGCAGATACGCAGTATTTT. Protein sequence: CASSGESADTQYF.

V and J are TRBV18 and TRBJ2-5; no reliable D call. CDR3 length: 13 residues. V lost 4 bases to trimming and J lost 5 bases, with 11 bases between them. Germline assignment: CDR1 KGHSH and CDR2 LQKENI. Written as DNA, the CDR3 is TGTGCCAGCTCACTGGACCTGGAGGAGACCCAGTACTTC. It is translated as CASSLDLEETQYF. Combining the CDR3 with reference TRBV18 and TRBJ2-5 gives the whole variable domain NAGVMQNPRHLVRRRGQEARLRCSPMKGHSHVYWYRQLPEEGLKFMVYLQKENIIDESGMPKERFSAEFPKEGPSILRIQQVVRGDSAAYFCASSLDLEETQYFGPGTRLLVL.

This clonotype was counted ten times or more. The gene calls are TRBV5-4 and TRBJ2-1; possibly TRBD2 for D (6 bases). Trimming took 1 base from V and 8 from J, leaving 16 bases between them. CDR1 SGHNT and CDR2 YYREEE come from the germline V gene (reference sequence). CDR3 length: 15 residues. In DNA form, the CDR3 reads TGTGCCAGCAGCTTGAACCGGGGGATCATTGATGAGCAGTTCTTC. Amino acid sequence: CASSLNRGIIDEQFF.